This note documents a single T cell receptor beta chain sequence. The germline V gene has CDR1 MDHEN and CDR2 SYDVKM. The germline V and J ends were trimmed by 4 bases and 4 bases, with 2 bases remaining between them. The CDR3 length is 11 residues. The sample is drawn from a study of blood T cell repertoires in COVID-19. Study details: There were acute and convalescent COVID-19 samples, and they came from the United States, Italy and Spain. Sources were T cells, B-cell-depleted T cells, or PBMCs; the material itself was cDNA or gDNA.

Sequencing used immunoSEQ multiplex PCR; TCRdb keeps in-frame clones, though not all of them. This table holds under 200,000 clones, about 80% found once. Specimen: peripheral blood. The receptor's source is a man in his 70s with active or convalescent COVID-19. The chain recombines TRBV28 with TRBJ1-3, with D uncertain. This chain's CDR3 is CASSSGNTIYF. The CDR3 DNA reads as TGTGCCAGCAGTTCAGGAAACACCATATATTTT.